Included here is one T cell receptor (beta chain) sequence, with context. This clone was picked up a small number of times. Its recognized antigen is unknown. Nothing much larger sits one base from this clone, and base qualities are not available. This sample was taken from a study of cytomegalovirus exposure and HLA in healthy donors (dated by TCRdb to 2016 to 2017). With regard to the full study: An earlier analysis of around 600 of the donors reported roughly 300 Gb of sequence data and around 110 million unique TCR beta sequences from about 180 million T cells. Among around 400 genotyped donors of the cohort, an average of about 240,000 unique TCR beta nucleotide sequences were sequenced per donor, around 20% of them non-productive. Alongside the repertoire data, information on donor age, sex, ethnicity and CMV serostatus was compiled. The study was designed to test whether signatures of past pathogen exposure could be identified by cataloging public T cell receptors. The study used immunosequencing to profile the T cell repertoires of hundreds of subjects and linked those repertoires to cytomegalovirus serostatus. To predict cytomegalovirus infection status, the study combined high-throughput TCR immunosequencing, statistical association of individual TCRs with disease status, and machine learning. The number of typed donors differed by locus: about 620-630 for A, B, C, DRB1 and DQB1; 500 to 550 for DQA1; 600 to 610 for DPA1; and some 470 for DPB1. Besides the first cohort of 666 subjects, a separate validation cohort made up of roughly 130 different subjects was used. Roughly 5 DR-DQ haplotypes were handled as single units for association and clustering, since linkage in the cohort was strong. All discovery cohort repertoires had been generated on a single sequencing platform. In a later genetic analysis, genome-wide SNP genotypes for about 55% of the roughly 670 donors were used, and that subset was treated as a discovery cohort. To decide whether each TCR beta V gene segment behaved as functional or pseudogenic, an earlier analysis of over 500 of the donors relied on high-throughput TCR beta sequencing. HLA typing included class I and class II loci at four-digit resolution. In a later analysis, previously published TCR beta repertoires from 550 to 750 donors were re-analyzed and high-resolution HLA genotyping was added so that TCR occurrence patterns could be studied. Among the roughly 400 genotyped donors, around 81% belonged to the genetic ancestry cluster associated with self-reported Caucasian donors. An early release that covered fewer than 750 HLA-typed donors contained approximately 300 gigabases of sequencing data and 80 million or so unique TCR sequences. In the later analysis, no new phenotypic data were used to find candidate immune exposures; instead, reliance was placed on TCR beta sequences and their occurrence across donors. What the study reported, not specific to this receptor: The classifier was reported to diagnose cytomegalovirus status with high specificity and sensitivity in both the original and validation cohorts. A group of highly shared sequence variants was considered likely to be a technical artifact of the sequencing pipeline. In a later analysis, TCR association rates were found to vary across HLA loci, with the most associated TCRs seen for DRB1 alleles and the fewest for HLA-C alleles. For the cohort, immune exposure information was limited to CMV serostatus. In a later analysis, several top co-occurrence clusters were reported to appear linked to parvovirus B19, influenza, CMV and Epstein-Barr virus. Linkage disequilibrium might explain the correlated functional status among segregating V segments, but an unknown experimental factor could not be ruled out. This cohort had only TCR beta chains sequenced, and the lack of alpha or paired-chain data limited which features could be detected. When HLA alleles, especially DR and DQ, strongly co-occurred, TCR associations were difficult to assign to individual alleles. A later analysis found that HLA-associated TCR beta chains were more clonally expanded and had lower generation probabilities than equally common non-associated chains. A later analysis found that most CMV-associated TCR beta chains appeared HLA-restricted, with HLA associations seemingly driven largely by CMV exposure. The presence/absence analyses assumed that sequencing depth was roughly uniform across donors, and that assumption may not be true. Because counts were too low, 15 or so rarely observed V segments, including chromosome 9 orphons, were excluded from the earlier analysis of around 590 of the donors. A later genetic analysis associated a missense DCLRE1C variant with V-gene and J-gene trimming of TCR beta chains, and an independent cohort replicated the association. In an earlier analysis of around 500 of the donors, most TCR beta V segments appeared in productive rearrangements about 87% or about 30% of the time, broadly matching IMGT annotations. A further reported finding was that TCR beta sequences accurately predicted the HLA-A and HLA-B alleles for most subjects in the first cohort. According to a later genetic analysis, donors in an Asian-associated ancestry cluster had fewer N-insertions in productive TCRs than the approximately 670-donor mean. Three of the identified cytomegalovirus-associated TCR beta chains were confirmed in vitro to be specific for cytomegalovirus antigens. In the study, 150 to 200 TCR beta chains were listed as associated with cytomegalovirus. Across donors, most TCR sequences were observed very rarely, whereas some public TCRs were present in many individuals. HLA typing was unavailable for some donors at each locus, so association tests used only the typed subset. In a later analysis, 16,951 TCR beta sequences were associated with specific HLA alleles at a false discovery rate of 0.05. According to the authors, the approach could potentially be generalized to other disease states and immunological phenotypes.

The cohort was made up of about 610 healthy bone marrow donors. At the time of sampling, every cohort member was nominally healthy, though immune exposures that went unrecorded were likely present. The donor tested CMV seropositive, placing the donor among the 290 or so seropositive members of the cohort. A peripheral blood sample was collected from each donor, and TCR beta sequencing was performed on peripheral blood mononuclear cells. Genomic DNA extraction from the blood cell samples was performed with the Qiagen DNeasy Blood Extraction Kit. Receptor amplification or capture employed the immunoSEQ multiplex PCR assay. For the multiplex PCR, a mixture combining 60 forward primers for TCR Vbeta segments and 13 reverse primers for TCR Jbeta segments was used. The CDR3 region of rearranged TCR beta genes was amplified from genomic DNA with a multiplex PCR assay. On the Illumina HiSeq System, the amplified TCR beta libraries were sequenced as 87-base-pair reads. As for the original processing: In a later analysis, 70 million to 95 million unique TCR beta chains were counted across the 666 repertoires, and roughly 11 million of these chains were shared by at least two donors. Raw reads were error-corrected and collapsed into unique sequences with a nearest-neighbor algorithm that merged closely related sequences to remove PCR and sequencing errors. CDR3 sequences were aligned to IMGT reference sequences to assign V, D and J gene segments. For a sequence to be retained, a match of at least six nucleotides to both a V gene segment and a J gene segment was required. A rearrangement was called productive if the CDR3 had no stop codons and remained in frame with V and J, and every other rearrangement was called non-productive. CDR3 was defined by IMGT convention, running from the second conserved V-encoded cysteine to the conserved J-encoded phenylalanine. In an earlier analysis of 550 to 650 of the donors, sequences lacking an unambiguous match to a single V gene segment were excluded. An earlier analysis of over 450 of the donors classified V segments as functional when productive rearrangements were above 56.7% and as segregating when the standard deviation between donors was above 5%. To diagnose cytomegalovirus status from the catalog of TCR beta chain sequences, a statistical classification framework was built. In a later analysis, V and J genes were assigned by comparing TCR nucleotide sequences against IMGT/GENE-DB human TR gene sequences. The TCRdist pipeline was used in a later analysis to assign CDR3 sequences and most-parsimonious VDJ recombination scenarios. A later analysis defined each TCR beta chain by its CDR3 amino acid sequence plus V-gene family, and excluded reads lacking a unique V-gene family. A later analysis removed several hundred highly shared, low-generation-probability nucleotide sequences to deal with suspected cross-contamination and a sequencing artifact. In a later analysis, a clonal expansion index for each public chain was calculated from normalized within-repertoire ranks of inferred template counts. In a later analysis, generation probabilities were computed using a VDJ recombination model fitted to out-of-frame rearrangements, and the results were checked against IGoR. Hypergeometric tests were used in a later analysis to score TCR-TCR, TCR-HLA and TCR-CMV co-occurrence, with a repertoire-size bias correction applied to the TCR pairs. False discovery rates were estimated in a later analysis by permuting HLA or CMV assignments 20 times. In a later analysis, co-occurring TCRs were grouped using DBSCAN, and TCRdist sequence similarity was added for clustering within HLA-allele-positive subsets. Repertoires with fewer than 30,000 or more than 120,000 public chains were left out of co-occurrence clustering, as were four to six repertoires with anomalous nucleotide sharing. Drawn from immuneACCESS, this table holds only the in-frame rearrangements with V and J called that TCRdb kept. Clones are partly lost; checked studies trace under half to an unresolved V gene and leave the rest unexplained. V and J calls and clone size are those listed in that table; D and trimming were worked out from the DNA. The sample yields around 160,000 clones; 75% to 80% were counted once. 11% to 15% of the sample lies in the top ten.

The TCR sequence derives from a middle-aged man in good health and CMV-seropositive. The sequenced material came from PBMCs.

The CDR3 protein sequence reads: CASSIVAGTYEQYF. The DNA reads TGTGCCAGTAGTATAGTGGCAGGGACCTACGAGCAGTACTTC. Rearrangement joined TRBV19 to TRBJ2-7; the D segment could be TRBD1, given 5 matching bases. The germline ends are 9 bases apart after V is trimmed by 1 base and J by 2 bases. The CDR3, cysteine through phenylalanine, is 14 amino acids long. CDR3 DNA only is kept here, 42 bases in frame from base 1. CDR1 and CDR2 were assigned from the germline V gene (reference sequence) as LNHDA and SQIVND.